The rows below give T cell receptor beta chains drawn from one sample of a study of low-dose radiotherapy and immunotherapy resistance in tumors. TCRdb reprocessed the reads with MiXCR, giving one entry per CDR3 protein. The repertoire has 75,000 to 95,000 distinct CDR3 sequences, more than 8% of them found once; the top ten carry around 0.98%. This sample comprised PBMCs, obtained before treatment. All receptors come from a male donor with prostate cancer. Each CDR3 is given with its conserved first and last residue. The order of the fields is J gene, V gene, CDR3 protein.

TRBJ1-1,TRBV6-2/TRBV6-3,CASSYSTGGLTEAFF
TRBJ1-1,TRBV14,CASSPRAGNTEAFF
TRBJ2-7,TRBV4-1,CASSPLGTGAYEQYF
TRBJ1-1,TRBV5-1,CASSGTGGANTEAFF
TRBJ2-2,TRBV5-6,CASSFDLGLKNTGELFF
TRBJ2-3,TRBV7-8,CASSPGVSARDTQYF
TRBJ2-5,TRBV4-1,CASSQTRGETQYF
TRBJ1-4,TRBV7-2,CASSPNRIEKLFF
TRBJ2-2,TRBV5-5,CASSLQLAGGPTGELFF
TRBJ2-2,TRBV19,CASSISGNTGELFF
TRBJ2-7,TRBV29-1,CSVEGGLAGGTYEQYF
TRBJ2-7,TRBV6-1,CASSKSGTGSHEQYF
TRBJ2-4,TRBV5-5,CDSSLARTSYNEQYF
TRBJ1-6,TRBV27,CASGTTGNSPLHF
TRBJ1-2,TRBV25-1,CASSEWADSTFNYGYTF
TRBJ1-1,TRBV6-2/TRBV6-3,CASKGQLPEAFF
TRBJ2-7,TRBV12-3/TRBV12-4,CASRGLAGGNEQYF
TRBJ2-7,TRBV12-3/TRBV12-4,CASSFGTTPYEQYF
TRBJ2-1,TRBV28,CASSPGGLAGVGEQFF
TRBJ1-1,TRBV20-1,CSAREGGVSSEAFF
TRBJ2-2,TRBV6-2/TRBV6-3,CASNEPGLAGELFF
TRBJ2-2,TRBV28,CASSSPGDTGELFF
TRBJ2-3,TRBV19,CASSWDRERNTQYF
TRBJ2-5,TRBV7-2,CASSFGQGAYQETQYF
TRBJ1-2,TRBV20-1,CSATRGSDYGYTF
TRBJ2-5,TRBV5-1,CASSLLGRETQYF
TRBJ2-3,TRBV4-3,CASSQEVYPSVNTQYF
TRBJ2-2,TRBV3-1,CASSQEGQGNTGELFF
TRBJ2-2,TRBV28,CASSFPVGVANLGELFFF